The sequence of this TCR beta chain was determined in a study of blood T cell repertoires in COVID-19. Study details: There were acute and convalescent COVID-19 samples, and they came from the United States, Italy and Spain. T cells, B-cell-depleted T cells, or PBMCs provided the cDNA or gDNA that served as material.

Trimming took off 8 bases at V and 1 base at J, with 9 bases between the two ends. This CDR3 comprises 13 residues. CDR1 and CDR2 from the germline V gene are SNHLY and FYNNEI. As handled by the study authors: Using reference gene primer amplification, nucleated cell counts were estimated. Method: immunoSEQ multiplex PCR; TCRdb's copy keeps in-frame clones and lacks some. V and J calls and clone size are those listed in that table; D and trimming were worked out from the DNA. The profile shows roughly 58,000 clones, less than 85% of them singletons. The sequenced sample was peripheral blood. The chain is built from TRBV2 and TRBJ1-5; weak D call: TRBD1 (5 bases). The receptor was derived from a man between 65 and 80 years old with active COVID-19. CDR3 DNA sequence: TGTGCCAGCTCTGGGGGGAGCAATCAGCCCCAGCATTTT. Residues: CASSGGSNQPQHF. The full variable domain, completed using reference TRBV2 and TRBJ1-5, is EPEVTQTPSHQVTQMGQEVILRCVPISNHLYFYWYRQILGQKVEFLVSFYNNEISEKSEIFDDQFSVERPDGSNFTLKIRSTKLEDSAMYFCASSGGSNQPQHFGDGTRLSIL.